The 16 T cell receptor beta chains listed next were all sequenced from one sample in a study of blood T cell repertoires in COVID-19. Sequencing was performed with immunoSEQ multiplex PCR; in TCRdb, only in-frame clones are kept and a portion is missing. This sample has fewer than 250,000 clones, with 65% to 90% found just once. Sequenced material: PBMCs or T cells enriched from blood (not recorded which). Source of these receptors: a woman in her forties with acute COVID-19.

The chain combines TRBV5-1 with TRBJ2-3; no clear D. V was cut by 2 bases and J by 6 bases, with 10 bases left in between. This CDR3 comprises 13 residues. CDR1 and CDR2 from the germline V gene are SGHRS and YFSETQ. Here the CDR3 reads CASSLMRSDTQYF. The CDR3 DNA reads as TGCGCCAGCAGCTTAATGCGATCGGATACGCAGTATTTT.

This chain uses TRBV3-1 (or the pseudogene TRBV3-2) with TRBJ1-2; D ambiguous. V lost 1 base, J lost 8 bases, and 14 bases lay in between. This CDR3 region has 14 residues. Per the germline V gene, CDR1 is LGHDT and CDR2 is YNNKEL (reference sequence). CDR3 sequence: CASSQGAGIGGYTF. The CDR3 region has the DNA TGTGCCAGCAGCCAAGGAGCGGGGATTGGGGGCTACACCTTC.

The rearrangement links TRBV3-1 (or the pseudogene TRBV3-2) to TRBJ2-5; 8 bases line up with TRBD2. CDR3 length: 17 amino acids. The J segment lost 1 base and the V segment lost 6 bases, leaving 13 bases of the junction unmatched. The germline gives CDR1 LGHDT, CDR2 YNNKEL (reference sequence). CDR3 nucleotides: TGTGCCAGCAGTCGTTCCGGGACTAGGTGGGCCCAAGAGACCCAGTACTTC. This sequence encodes CASSRSGTRWAQETQYF.

This chain links TRBV27 with TRBJ2-2, with D possibly matching TRBD1 (6 bases). V lost 0 bases, J lost 6 bases, and 11 bases lay in between. Germline V gene lookup returns CDR1 MNHEY and CDR2 SMNVEV (reference sequence). The CDR3 spans 15 residues. The CDR3 reads CASSLSQGLAGELFF. The CDR3 nucleotides are TGTGCCAGCAGTTTATCCCAGGGGCTGGCCGGGGAGCTGTTTTTT.

J is TRBJ2-7 and V is TRBV18; TRBD2 might be the D (6 bases). V lost 6 bases and J 2 bases, leaving 14 bases between the germline ends. The CDR3 spans 14 residues. Germline values: CDR1 KGHSH, CDR2 LQKENI. Here the CDR3 DNA reads TGTGCCAGCTCCCCCGGGACTTCAACCTACGAGCAGTACTTC. This sequence encodes CASSPGTSTYEQYF.

In nucleotides, the CDR3 is TGTGCCAGCAGCCAGGGACACCCCATGAACACTGAAGCTTTCTTT. Its translation: CASSQGHPMNTEAFF. V usage is TRBV3-1 (or the pseudogene TRBV3-2) and J usage is TRBJ1-1; D might be TRBD1 (6 bases). The germline V gene has CDR1 LGHDT and CDR2 YNNKEL (reference sequence). CDR3 length: 15 amino acids. V shed 3 bases and J shed 0 bases, with 11 bases lying between them.

The rearrangement uses TRBV25-1 and TRBJ1-6; D gene uncertain. This CDR3 comprises 15 residues. CDR1 is MGHDK, CDR2 SYGVNS, per germline. Trimming pared 1 base from V and 14 bases from J, leaving 18 bases between. The CDR3: CASSEWGGQMSALHF. The CDR3 DNA follows: TGTGCCAGCAGTGAATGGGGAGGGCAGATGAGCGCCCTCCACTTT.

The chain has TRBV7-9 and TRBJ1-1; 10 bases match TRBD1. CDR3 size: 14 residues. Looked up from germline, CDR1 is SEHNR and CDR2 is FQNEAQ (reference sequence). With 6 bases clipped from V and 8 bases from J, the junction kept 9 bases outside the gene matches. The CDR3 loop is CASRETGGIGEAFF. The CDR3 DNA sequence: TGTGCCAGCAGAGAGACAGGGGGCATCGGGGAAGCTTTCTTT.

This clone was seen more than once but under ten times. This chain joins TRBV6-1 and TRBJ1-2, with unresolved D. This CDR3 has 15 amino acids. The germline V gene encodes CDR1 MNHNS and CDR2 SASEGT. Trimming removed 2 bases from V and 1 base from J, with 11 bases in between. In DNA, the CDR3 is TGTGCCAGCAGTGAATGGACGGGGAGTAACTATGGCTACACCTTC. This gives the protein CASSEWTGSNYGYTF.

The chain uses TRBV13 and TRBJ2-3; 9 positions match TRBD2. V lost 5 bases and J lost 5; bases outside the gene matches: 8. Per the germline V gene, CDR1 is PRHDT and CDR2 is FYEKMQ (reference sequence). CDR3 length equals 15 residues. CDR3 residues: CASSGPSGRQDTQYF. DNA of the CDR3: TGTGCCAGCAGCGGACCGAGCGGGAGGCAAGATACGCAGTATTTT.

CDR3 coding DNA: TGTGCCAGCAGTTTAGACGCTAGCAGCTCGGGGGGACAGTACTTC. Translation: CASSLDASSSGGQYF. This sequence joins TRBV27 and TRBJ2-7, with 7 bases identical to TRBD2. This CDR3 contains 15 residues. V shed 2 bases and J 10 bases; nucleotides not matched to a gene: 14. Germline V gene sequence: CDR1 MNHEY, CDR2 SMNVEV (reference sequence).

The chain recombines TRBV24-1 with TRBJ2-6, with D tentatively TRBD1 (6 bases). CDR3 length: 19 amino acids. CDR1 and CDR2 from the germline V gene are KGHDR and SFDVKD. The V end lost 5 bases, the J end lost 2 bases, and 21 bases lay between the germline ends. DNA of the CDR3: TGTGCCACCAGTGGGCCACAGGGCGCAGTCGTCCCTGGGGCCAACGTCCTGACTTTC. Protein: CATSGPQGAVVPGANVLTF.

The CDR3 region is CASSDRVNTGELFF. The CDR3 DNA sequence: TGTGCCAGCAGTGACCGGGTAAACACCGGGGAGCTGTTTTTT. The chain joins TRBV7-3 to TRBJ2-2; no reliable D call. The CDR3 loop spans 14 amino acids. CDR1 and CDR2 from the germline V gene are SGHTA and FQGTGA. V lost 6 bases, J lost 2 bases, and 10 bases lay in between.

As concerns this clone: The same CDR3 is also encoded by other DNA sequences in this sample. The V call is TRBV24-1, the J call TRBJ2-5; 7 bases align to TRBD1. The junction had 5 bases not matched to a gene; V was cut back by 3 bases and J by 2 bases. This CDR3 spans 15 amino acids. Germline V CDR1 and CDR2: KGHDR, SFDVKD. This CDR3 is CATSDPGQPQETQYF. CDR3 sequence (DNA): TGTGCCACCAGTGATCCGGGACAGCCACAAGAGACCCAGTACTTC.

The chain uses TRBV5-1 and TRBJ2-6; perhaps TRBD1 as D (5 bases). The germline V gene has CDR1 SGHRS and CDR2 YFSETQ. The CDR3 sequence is 18 residues long. V gave up 4 bases and J gave up 0 bases, with 17 bases separating them. DNA of the CDR3: TGCGCCAGCAGCAAGGACACCCGCCCCTTCTCTGGGGCCAACGTCCTGACTTTC. It translates to CASSKDTRPFSGANVLTF.

This clone came up once. Other DNA sequences in this specimen translate into the identical CDR3. The genes are TRBV2 and TRBJ1-6; 7 nucleotides align to TRBD1. Germline V gene data show CDR1 as SNHLY and CDR2 as FYNNEI. The CDR3 covers 14 residues. V trimming: 3 bases; J trimming: 7 bases; junction bases outside the gene matches: 3. The CDR3 spells CASSEGQNNSPLHF. CDR3 bases: TGTGCCAGCAGTGAGGGACAGAACAATTCACCCCTCCACTTT.